The 18 T cell receptor beta chains listed next were all sequenced from one sample in a study of long-term antiretroviral therapy in people with HIV. Survey level was the resolution at which the v3.0 immunoSEQ assay ran. Measured with immunoSEQ multiplex PCR; TCRdb has only the in-frame clones, and not every one. The sample yields 30,000 to 35,000 clones, about four fifths seen once. This specimen consisted of unsorted PBMCs, obtained 3 years after starting antiretroviral therapy. These receptors originate from a man aged 50-59 years with HIV.

Here the CDR3 reads CASSLRRDIQETQYF. The CDR3 DNA sequence: TGTGCCAGCAGCTTAAGGCGGGACATTCAAGAGACCCAGTACTTC. The chain couples TRBV11-2 to TRBJ2-5; D possibly matches TRBD1 or TRBD2 (6 bases each). This CDR3 region has 15 residues. Trimming removed 2 bases from V and 2 bases from J, with 12 bases in between. Germline lookup yields CDR1 SGHAT and CDR2 FQNNGV.

This clone is categorized as medium-sized (0.01 to 0.1%). The chain recombines TRBV18 with TRBJ1-1; 9 bases fit TRBD1. There are 14 residues in the CDR3. Losses at the gene ends were 3 bases for V and 5 bases for J; bases not matched to a gene: 4. Germline loops: CDR1 KGHSH, CDR2 LQKENI. CDR3 sequence reads: CASSPGTGWTEAFF. The CDR3 nucleotides are TGTGCCAGCTCACCCGGGACAGGGTGGACTGAAGCTTTCTTT.

The rearrangement joins TRBV30 to TRBJ1-2; TRBD1 matches 8 bases. Per the germline V gene, CDR1 is GTSNPN and CDR2 is SVGIG (reference sequence). J gave up 7 bases and V 4 bases, and 8 bases lay outside the gene matches. The CDR3 extends over 13 amino acids. CDR3 in amino acids: CAWNPTGAGGYTF. Written as DNA, the CDR3 is TGTGCCTGGAACCCGACAGGGGCAGGTGGCTACACCTTC.

The gene calls are TRBV11-3 and TRBJ1-1; TRBD1 aligns across 7 bases. CDR3 length equals 14 residues. The trim removed 5 bases at V and 5 bases at J, leaving 8 bases unmatched. Germline CDR1 reads SGHNT; CDR2 reads YENEEA. CDR3 in DNA: TGTGCCAGCAGCCCCGGGACAGACGAAACTGAAGCTTTCTTT. Encoded protein: CASSPGTDETEAFF.

The chain couples TRBV28 to TRBJ1-1; maybe TRBD1 (5 bases). The CDR3 contains 14 residues. The V and J ends lost 6 bases and 6 bases respectively, with 17 bases between them. The V gene's germline CDR1 is MDHEN and CDR2 SYDVKM. CDR3 DNA sequence: TGTGCCAGCAGACCCTACAGGAGGAGGGCTGAAGCTTTCTTT. It yields the protein CASRPYRRRAEAFF.

The V and J genes are TRBV7-2 and TRBJ1-1; no reliable D call. Trimming left V 0 bases short and J 8 bases short, with 7 bases between. There are 12 residues in the CDR3. From germline, CDR1 is SGHTA and CDR2 FQGNSA. The CDR3 nucleotides read TGTGCCAGCAGCTTAGCAGGGTACGAAGCTTTCTTT. Its protein is CASSLAGYEAFF. The variable domain in full, completed from reference TRBV7-2 and TRBJ1-1, reads GAGVSQSPSNKVTEKGKDVELRCDPISGHTALYWYRQSLGQGLEFLIYFQGNSAPDKSGLPSDRFSAERTGGSVSTLTIQRTQQEDSAVYLCASSLAGYEAFFGQGTRLTVV.

This rearrangement joins TRBV7-2 to TRBJ2-6, with D uncertain. The V gene lost 5 bases and the J gene lost 8 bases, with 7 bases spanning the gap. The length of the CDR3 is 12 residues. From germline, CDR1 is SGHTA and CDR2 FQGNSA. The CDR3 loop reads CASSPFSNVLTF. The CDR3 DNA reads TGTGCCAGCAGCCCCTTTTCCAACGTCCTGACTTTC.

This chain links TRBV28 with TRBJ2-5; the match to TRBD1 covers 7 bases. The CDR3 is made up of 15 amino acids. The germline gives CDR1 MDHEN, CDR2 SYDVKM. V was clipped by 4 bases and J by 5 bases; unmatched bases: 10. The CDR3 spells CASSSHIDRAETQYF. The DNA of the CDR3 is TGTGCCAGCAGTTCACATATAGACAGGGCGGAGACCCAGTACTTC.

DNA of the CDR3: TGCGCCAGCAGCTTGACGACTAGCAGTTCGAAAGGGGAGCTGTTTTTT. Translated: CASSLTTSSSKGELFF. The chain uses TRBV5-1 and TRBJ2-2, with 7 bases that match TRBD2. The CDR3 loop spans 16 amino acids. Germline V gene data show CDR1 as SGHRS and CDR2 as YFSETQ. V dropped 1 base and J dropped 8; count of bases not matched to a gene: 11.

This clone was recorded only once. The chain links TRBV7-3 to TRBJ1-1, with 8 bases identical to TRBD1. This CDR3 has 12 amino acids. The germline gives CDR1 SGHTA, CDR2 FQGTGA. V trimming: 5 bases; J trimming: 5 bases; junction bases outside the gene matches: 1. This CDR3 reads CASSTGGTEAFF. The CDR3 DNA is TGTGCCAGCAGCACAGGGGGGACTGAAGCTTTCTTT.

Of note for this clone: One end of the junction varies from germline; a read error may be responsible. This sequence joins TRBV9 and TRBJ1-3; D gene uncertain. The CDR3 consists of 16 residues. CDR1 SGDLS and CDR2 YYNGEE come from the germline V gene. The DNA of the CDR3 is TGTGCCAGCAGCGTAGACGGGCGCGTGTCTGGCAACACCATATATTTT. This codes for CASSVDGRVSGNTIYF.

The V and J genes are TRBV28 and TRBJ2-2; no clear D gene. This CDR3 is 12 amino acids long. Germline-derived CDR1 and CDR2 are MDHEN and SYDVKM. V lost 6 bases and J lost 3, with 5 bases in between. The CDR3: CASSRYTGELFF. The DNA of the CDR3 is TGTGCCAGCAGCAGATACACCGGGGAGCTGTTTTTT.

The J gene is TRBJ1-1, the V gene TRBV18; D unclear. With 2 bases removed from V and 1 base from J, the gap between germline ends came to 14 bases. The CDR3 has 16 amino acids. Germline V gene sequence: CDR1 KGHSH, CDR2 LQKENI. The DNA for the CDR3 is TGTGCCAGCTCACCATACCGTCCAGGTGCGAACACTGAAGCTTTCTTT. Encoded protein: CASSPYRPGANTEAFF.

The CDR3 nucleotides are TGTGCCAGCAGCTTAGTTGGTCGGGATAATGAAAAACTGTTTTTT. It yields the protein CASSLVGRDNEKLFF. This chain links TRBV7-9 with TRBJ1-4; D ambiguous. Trimming cost V 1 base and J 4 bases, with 10 bases left between them. The V gene's germline CDR1 is SEHNR and CDR2 FQNEAQ (reference sequence). This CDR3 contains 15 residues.

V usage is TRBV19 and J usage is TRBJ1-5, with 8 bases identical to TRBD1. This CDR3 region has 15 residues. J was trimmed by 7 bases and V by 5 bases; bases with no gene match: 10. Looked up from germline, CDR1 is LNHDA and CDR2 is SQIVND (reference sequence). CDR3 loop: CASSVQAGGRQPQHF. CDR3 coding DNA: TGTGCCAGTAGTGTTCAAGCAGGGGGCCGCCAGCCCCAGCATTTT.

This clone has more than one count but fewer than ten. The chain has TRBV7-2 and TRBJ2-7; 10 nucleotides line up with TRBD2. CDR1 is SGHTA, CDR2 FQGNSA, per germline. This CDR3 is 16 amino acids long. V was pared by 5 bases and J by 3 bases, with 10 bases of the junction left unmatched. CDR3 in DNA: TGTGCCAGCAGCATCCAGCCTAGCGGGGGTATCTACGAGCAGTACTTC. Encoded protein: CASSIQPSGGIYEQYF.

V gene TRBV18 combines with J gene TRBJ1-5; D may be TRBD1 (6 bases). Trimming shortened V by 6 bases and J by 7 bases, and 19 bases separated the two germline ends. Germline V gene lookup returns CDR1 KGHSH and CDR2 LQKENI. This CDR3 is 15 amino acids long. The CDR3 region is CASSPRGPPLQPQHF. The CDR3 DNA reads as TGTGCCAGCTCGCCCAGGGGCCCCCCTTTGCAGCCCCAGCATTTT.

The CDR3 DNA reads TGTGCCAGCAGCCAAGAGCGAGGAGGGCGAGGCTACACCTTC. Residues: CASSQERGGRGYTF. The J gene is TRBJ1-2, the V gene TRBV4-2; D remains ambiguous. Germline CDR1 is LGHNA and CDR2 is YNFKEQ. The CDR3 is 14 residues long. V was clipped by 0 bases and J by 8 bases, with 13 bases between them.